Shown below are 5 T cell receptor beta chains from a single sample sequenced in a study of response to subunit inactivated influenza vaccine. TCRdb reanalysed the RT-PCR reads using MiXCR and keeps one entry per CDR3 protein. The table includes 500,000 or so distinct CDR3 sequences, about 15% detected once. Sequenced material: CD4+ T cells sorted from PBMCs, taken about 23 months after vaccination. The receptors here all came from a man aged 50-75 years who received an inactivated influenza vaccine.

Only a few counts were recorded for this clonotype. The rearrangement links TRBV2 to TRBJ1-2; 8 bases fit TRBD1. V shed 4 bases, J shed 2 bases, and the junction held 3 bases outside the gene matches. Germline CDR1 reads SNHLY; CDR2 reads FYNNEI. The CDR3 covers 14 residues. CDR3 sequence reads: CASSAYRGNYGYTF. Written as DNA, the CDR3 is TGTGCCAGCAGTGCCTACAGGGGGAACTATGGCTACACCTTC.

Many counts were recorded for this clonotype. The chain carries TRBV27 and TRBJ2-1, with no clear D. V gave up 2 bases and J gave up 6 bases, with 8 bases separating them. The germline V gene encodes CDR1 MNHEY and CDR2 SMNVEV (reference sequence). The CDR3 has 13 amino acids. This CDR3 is CASSLAGSNEQFF. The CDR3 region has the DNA TGTGCCAGCAGTTTAGCAGGAAGCAATGAGCAGTTCTTC.

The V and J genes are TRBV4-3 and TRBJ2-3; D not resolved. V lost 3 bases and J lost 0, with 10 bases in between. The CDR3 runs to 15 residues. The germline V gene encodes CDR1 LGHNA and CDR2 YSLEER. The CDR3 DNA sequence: TGCGCCAGCAGCCAGGTTCTGGTTAGCACAGATACGCAGTATTTT. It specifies CASSQVLVSTDTQYF.

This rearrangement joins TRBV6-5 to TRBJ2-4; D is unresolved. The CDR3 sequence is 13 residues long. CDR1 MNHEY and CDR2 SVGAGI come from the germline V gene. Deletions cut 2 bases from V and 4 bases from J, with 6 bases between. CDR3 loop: CASSYGPKNIQYF. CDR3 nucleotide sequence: TGTGCCAGCAGTTACGGCCCAAAAAACATTCAGTACTTC.

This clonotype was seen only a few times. The CDR3 DNA follows: TGTGCCAGCAGCCCCGAAAGGGGGCTGCTCACCTTC. It translates to CASSPERGLLTF. The chain joins TRBV3-1 to TRBJ1-2; TRBD1 matches 7 bases. The CDR3 spans 12 residues. V was clipped by 4 bases and J by 13 bases; unmatched bases: 9. In germline, CDR1 is LGHDT, CDR2 YNNKEL (reference sequence).